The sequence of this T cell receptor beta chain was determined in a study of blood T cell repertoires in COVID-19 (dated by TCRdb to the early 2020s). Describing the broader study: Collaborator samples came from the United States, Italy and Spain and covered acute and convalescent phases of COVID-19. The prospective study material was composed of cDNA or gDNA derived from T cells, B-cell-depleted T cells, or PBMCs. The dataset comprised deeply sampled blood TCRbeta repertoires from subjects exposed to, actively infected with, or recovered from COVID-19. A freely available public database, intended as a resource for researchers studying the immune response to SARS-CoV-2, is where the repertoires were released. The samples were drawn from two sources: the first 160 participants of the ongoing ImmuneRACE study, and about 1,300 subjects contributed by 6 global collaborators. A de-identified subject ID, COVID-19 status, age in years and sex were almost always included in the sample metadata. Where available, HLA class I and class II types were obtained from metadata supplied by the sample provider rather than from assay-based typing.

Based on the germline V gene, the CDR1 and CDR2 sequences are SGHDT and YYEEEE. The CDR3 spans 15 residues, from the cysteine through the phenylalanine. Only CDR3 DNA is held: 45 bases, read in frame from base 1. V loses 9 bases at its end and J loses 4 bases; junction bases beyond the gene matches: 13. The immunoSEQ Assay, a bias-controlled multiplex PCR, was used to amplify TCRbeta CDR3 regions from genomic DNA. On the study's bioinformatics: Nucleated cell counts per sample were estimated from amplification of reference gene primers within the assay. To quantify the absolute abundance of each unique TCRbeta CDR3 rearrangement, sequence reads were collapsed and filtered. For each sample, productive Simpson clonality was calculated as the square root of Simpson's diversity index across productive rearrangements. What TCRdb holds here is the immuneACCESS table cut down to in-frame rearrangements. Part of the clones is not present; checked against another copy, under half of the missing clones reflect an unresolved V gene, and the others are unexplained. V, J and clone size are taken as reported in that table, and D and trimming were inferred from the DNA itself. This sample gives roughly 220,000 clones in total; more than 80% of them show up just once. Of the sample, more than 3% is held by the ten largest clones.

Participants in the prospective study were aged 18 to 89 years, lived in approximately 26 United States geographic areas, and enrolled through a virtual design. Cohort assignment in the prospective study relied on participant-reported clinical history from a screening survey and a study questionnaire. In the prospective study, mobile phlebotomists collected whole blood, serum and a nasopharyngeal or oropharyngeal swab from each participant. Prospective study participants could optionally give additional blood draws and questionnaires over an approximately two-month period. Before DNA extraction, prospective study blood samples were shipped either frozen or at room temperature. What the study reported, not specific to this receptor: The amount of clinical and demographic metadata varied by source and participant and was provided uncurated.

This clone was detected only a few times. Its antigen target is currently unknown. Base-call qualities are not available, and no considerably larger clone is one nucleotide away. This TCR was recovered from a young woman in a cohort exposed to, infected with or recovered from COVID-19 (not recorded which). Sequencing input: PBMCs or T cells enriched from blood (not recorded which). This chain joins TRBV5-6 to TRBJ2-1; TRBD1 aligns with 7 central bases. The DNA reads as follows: TGTGCCACACAATGGGGGACAGTGTCATACAATGAGCAGTTCTTC. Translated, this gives CATQWGTVSYNEQFF.